This entry is about one T cell receptor (beta chain). Its target antigen remains unknown. Base qualities are not at hand, and no much larger clone is one base apart. This sample's time point label indicates: sample taken at primary tumor resection. For TCR sequencing, whole RNA was extracted from tumor and nontumor lung tissue, or from cryopreserved PBMC samples, and no cell sorting was done. The donors were 72 patients from the lung TRACERx cohort who had early-stage, untreated non-small cell lung cancer. A patient was chosen for TCR sequencing only when enough RNA was available from at least two tumor regions. The record originates from a study of spatial heterogeneity in lung cancer (dated by TCRdb to about 2019). About the study as a whole: Beta-chain transcripts were consistently detected in greater numbers than alpha-chain transcripts, which likely reflected higher beta-chain transcript abundance. In the raw uncorrected reads, each unique combination of TCR and UMI appeared more than ten times on average. The study quantitatively compared TCR alpha and beta repertoires across multiple tumor regions, matched nontumor lung and blood in non-small cell lung cancer. Nonsynonymous mutation counts, determined by whole-exome sequencing of tumor tissue, were related to TCR repertoire features. Both alpha and beta chains were TCR-sequenced in about 240 tumor regions, about 64 matched nontumor lung samples and some 50 PBMC samples obtained at surgery. On the study overall, not on this receptor specifically: Ubiquitous expanded tumor TCRs were detected in blood more often at tumor resection than at routine follow-up. Confirming at a functional level the hypothesis that regional TCRs recognize regional mutations was considered to require additional single-cell paired TCR alpha and beta sequencing.

The germline V gene yields SQVTM for CDR1 and ANQGSEA for CDR2. Trimmed from V: 3 bases; trimmed from J: 6 bases; junction bases lacking a gene match: 4. There are 13 amino acids in the CDR3, from cysteine to phenylalanine inclusive. The DNA shown is the 39-base CDR3, in frame from base 1. The library was generated by 5' RACE. The sequencing machine was a NextSeq 500. The TCR library protocol attached a unique molecular identifier to each TCR cDNA molecule to allow correction of PCR and sequencing errors. Turning to the authors' computational methods: TCR identification, UMI-based error correction and CDR3 extraction were performed with Decombinator tools. TCRs above a frequency of 2 per 1,000, corresponding to the top 1% of the tumor frequency distribution, were defined as expanded. Renyi diversity was calculated using the R vegan package after each repertoire was subsampled 100 times to 5,000 TCRs. CDR3 similarity networks were built from amino acid triplet string-kernel similarity, connecting CDR3s with pairwise similarity above 0.82. TCRdb ran its own pipeline on the public reads, namely fastp trimming at Q25 and MiXCR clone calling, and kept in-frame beta chains. All rows with the same CDR3 protein become a single entry with the most common DNA and genes. The V and J calls shown here were made by TCRdb, not taken from the authors' results. This sample gives about 82,000 distinct CDR3 sequences in total; about 12% of them show up just once. The top ten clonotypes cover 4.6% of the sample.

This TCR came from a male donor with early-stage non-small cell lung cancer. The V and J segments used are TRBV29-1 and TRBJ2-1, and 8 bases in between align with TRBD1. The sequenced sample was PBMCs, obtained at surgery. The CDR3 protein is CSVDPTGVNEQFF. The bases read TGCAGCGTTGATCCGACAGGGGTCAATGAGCAGTTCTTC.